Sequencing of this T cell receptor (beta chain) was carried out in a study of OX40 agonist ivuxolimab in advanced cancers. Overall study: Subjects had a mean age of around 60 years, with a range of roughly 23 to 79; 82.7% were male.

Patients had blood sampled at baseline and again on cycle 4 day 1 and cycle 7 day 1. Regarding the study as a whole: At 0.1-3.0 mg/kg, partial responders had clonal expansion among the lowest observed. There were, on average, more expanded clones in CD8+ T cells than in CD4+.

Profiling relied on immunoSEQ multiplex PCR, and the TCRdb table lists in-frame clones only, not all of them. The sample includes 80,000 or so clones, roughly 90% of them seen just once. Details on this clone: As yet, its antigen is unknown.

This CDR3 is 14 amino acids long. Trimming removed 0 bases at V and 2 bases at J, with 7 bases between. Per the germline V gene, CDR1 is SGHRS and CDR2 is YFSETQ. The rearrangement joins TRBV5-1 to TRBJ2-3, with D hard to call. The source material was CD4+ or CD8+ T cells sorted from blood, sampled in a trial of the OX40 agonist ivuxolimab. The clonotype originates from an adult with an advanced solid tumor such as melanoma, head and neck, liver or kidney cancer. The CDR3 DNA follows: TGCGCCAGCAGCTTGGGGTCACCCACAGATACGCAGTATTTT. Residues: CASSLGSPTDTQYF.